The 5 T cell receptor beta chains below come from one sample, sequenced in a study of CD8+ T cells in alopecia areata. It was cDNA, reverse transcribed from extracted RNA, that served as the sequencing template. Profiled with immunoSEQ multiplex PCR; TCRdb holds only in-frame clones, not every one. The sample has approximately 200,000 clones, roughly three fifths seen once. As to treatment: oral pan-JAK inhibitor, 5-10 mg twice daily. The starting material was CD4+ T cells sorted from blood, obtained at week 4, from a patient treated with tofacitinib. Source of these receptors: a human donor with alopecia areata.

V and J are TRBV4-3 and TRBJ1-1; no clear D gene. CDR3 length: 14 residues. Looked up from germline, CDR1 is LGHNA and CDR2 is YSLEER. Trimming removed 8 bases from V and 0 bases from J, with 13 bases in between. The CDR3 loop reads CASSVQTMNTEAFF. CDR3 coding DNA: TGCGCCAGCTCCGTACAGACAATGAACACTGAAGCTTTCTTT.

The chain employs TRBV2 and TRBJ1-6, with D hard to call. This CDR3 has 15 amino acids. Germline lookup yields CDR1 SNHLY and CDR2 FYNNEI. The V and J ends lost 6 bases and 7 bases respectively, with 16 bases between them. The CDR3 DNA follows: TGTGCCAGCAGCCGGATAGGGCTGTTCAATTCACCCCTCCACTTT. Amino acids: CASSRIGLFNSPLHF.

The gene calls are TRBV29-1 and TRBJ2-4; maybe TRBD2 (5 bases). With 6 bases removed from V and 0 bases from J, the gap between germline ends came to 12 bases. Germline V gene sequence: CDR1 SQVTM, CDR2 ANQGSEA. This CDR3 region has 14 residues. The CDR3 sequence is CSVRLALAKNIQYF. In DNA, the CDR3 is TGCAGCGTCCGATTAGCGCTAGCCAAAAACATTCAGTACTTC. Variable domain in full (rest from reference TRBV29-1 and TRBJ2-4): SAVISQKPSRDICQRGTSLTIQCQVDSQVTMMFWYRQQPGQSLTLIATANQGSEATYESGFVIDKFPISRPNLTFSTLTVSNMSPEDSSIYLCSVRLALAKNIQYFGAGTRLSVL.

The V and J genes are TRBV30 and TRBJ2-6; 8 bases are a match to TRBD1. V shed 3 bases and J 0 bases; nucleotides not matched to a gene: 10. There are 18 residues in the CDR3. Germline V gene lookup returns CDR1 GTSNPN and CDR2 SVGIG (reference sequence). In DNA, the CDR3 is TGTGCCTGGAGGGGGACAGGAGTTCTTTTCTCTGGGGCCAACGTCCTGACTTTC. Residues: CAWRGTGVLFSGANVLTF.

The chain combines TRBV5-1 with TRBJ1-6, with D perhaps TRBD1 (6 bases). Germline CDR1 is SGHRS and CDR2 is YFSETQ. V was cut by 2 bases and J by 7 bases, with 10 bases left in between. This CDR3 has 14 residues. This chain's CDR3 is CASSFDRRNSPLHF. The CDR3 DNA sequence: TGCGCCAGCAGCTTTGACAGGAGAAATTCACCCCTCCACTTT.